The clone carrying this T cell receptor (beta chain) showed up many times. These data come from a study of T-cell memory formation after mild COVID-19. Trimming took 1 base from V and 3 from J, leaving 6 bases between them. There are 13 residues in the CDR3. Germline CDR1 reads MGHDK; CDR2 reads SYGVNS. In TCRdb, the 5' RACE reads were re-called with MiXCR into one record per CDR3 protein. This table has tens of thousands of distinct CDR3 sequences, 6.5% to 9% appearing once. The chain combines TRBV25-1 with TRBJ1-2; a possible D gene is TRBD1 (5 bases). Sequencing was done on a sample of PBMCs or a T cell subset sorted from them (not recorded which). This clonotype was sampled from an adult woman who had mild COVID-19 (a few samples of this study predate the infection). Cell type and time point are not known. The chain's CDR3 is CASSESRDYGYTF. The CDR3, as DNA: TGTGCCAGCAGTGAATCCAGGGACTATGGCTACACCTTC.